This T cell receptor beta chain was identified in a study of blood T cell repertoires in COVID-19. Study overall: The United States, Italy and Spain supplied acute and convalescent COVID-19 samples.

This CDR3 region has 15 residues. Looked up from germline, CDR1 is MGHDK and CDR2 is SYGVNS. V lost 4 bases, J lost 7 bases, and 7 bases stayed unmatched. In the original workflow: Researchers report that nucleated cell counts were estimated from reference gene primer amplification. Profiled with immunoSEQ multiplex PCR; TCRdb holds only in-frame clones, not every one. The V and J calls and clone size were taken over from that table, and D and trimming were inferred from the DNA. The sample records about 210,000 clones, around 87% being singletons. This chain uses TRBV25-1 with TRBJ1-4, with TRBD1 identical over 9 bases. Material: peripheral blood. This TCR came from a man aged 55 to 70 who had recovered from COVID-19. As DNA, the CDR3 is TGTGCCAGCAGTGGTGGACAGGGGTGGTTTGAAAAACTGTTTTTT. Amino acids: CASSGGQGWFEKLFF.